This TCR beta chain was captured by sequencing in a study of CD4+ T cells in melanoma. The CDR3 loop spans 14 amino acids. CDR1 SGHKS and CDR2 YYEKEE come from the germline V gene (reference sequence). V dropped 7 bases and J dropped 6 bases, with 16 bases sitting between them. Clones were read by immunoSEQ multiplex PCR, and TCRdb kept only the in-frame ones, dropping some. The data hold about 10,000 clones, with roughly 62% observed a single time. On this clone: Its antigen is not identified.

Study results and caveats: In melanoma, neoantigen-specific CD4+ T cells reportedly differed in differentiation state. A reported correlation linked neoantigen-specific CD4+ T cells to CD8+, macrophage and B cell function.

The chain carries TRBV5-5 and TRBJ2-2; D perhaps matches TRBD1 (6 bases). Specimen: cells from a culture (not recorded whether cultured in vitro). The source is a human donor with melanoma. The CDR3 loop is CASRRTGISGELFF. The CDR3 DNA follows: TGTGCCAGCCGGCGTACAGGGATATCCGGGGAGCTGTTTTTT. The whole variable domain, remainder taken from reference TRBV5-5 and TRBJ2-2, is DAGVTQSPTHLIKTRGQQVTLRCSPISGHKSVSWYQQVLGQGPQFIFQYYEKEERGRGNFPDRFSARQFPNYSSELNVNALLLGDSALYLCASRRTGISGELFFGEGSRLTVL.